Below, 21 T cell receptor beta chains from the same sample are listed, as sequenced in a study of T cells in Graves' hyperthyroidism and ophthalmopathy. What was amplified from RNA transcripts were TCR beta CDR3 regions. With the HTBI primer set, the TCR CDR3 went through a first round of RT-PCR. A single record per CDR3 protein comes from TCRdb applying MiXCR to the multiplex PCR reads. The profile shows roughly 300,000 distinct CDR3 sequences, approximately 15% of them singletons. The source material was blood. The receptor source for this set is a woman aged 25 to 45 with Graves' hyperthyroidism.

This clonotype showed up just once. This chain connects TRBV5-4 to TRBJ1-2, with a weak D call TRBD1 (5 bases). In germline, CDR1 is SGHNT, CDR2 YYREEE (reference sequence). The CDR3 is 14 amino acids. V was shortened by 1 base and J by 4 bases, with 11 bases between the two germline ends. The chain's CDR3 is CASSLTGGGYGYTF. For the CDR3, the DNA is TGTGCCAGCAGCTTGACGGGGGGGGGCTATGGCTACACCTTC. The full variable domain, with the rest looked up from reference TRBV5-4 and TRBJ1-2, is ETGVTQSPTHLIKTRGQQVTLRCSSQSGHNTVSWYQQALGQGPQFIFQYYREEENGRGNFPPRFSGLQFPNYSSELNVNALELDDSALYLCASSLTGGGYGYTFGSGTRLTVV.

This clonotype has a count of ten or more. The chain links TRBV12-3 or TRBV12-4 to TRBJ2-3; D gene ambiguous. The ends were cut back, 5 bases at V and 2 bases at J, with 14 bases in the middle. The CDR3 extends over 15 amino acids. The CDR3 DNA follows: TGTGCCAGCAGTCACCAGCTTATCGACACAGATACGCAGTATTTT. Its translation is CASSHQLIDTDTQYF.

Written as DNA, the CDR3 is TGCAGTGCTAGAGATCTCAGCAGCGGGAGTCCCCCGGAGACCCAGTACTTC. Its translation is CSARDLSSGSPPETQYF. The rearrangement joins TRBV20-1 to TRBJ2-5; 8 bases fit TRBD2. With 0 bases clipped from V and 5 bases from J, the junction kept 14 bases outside the gene matches. The CDR3 sequence is 17 residues long. Germline V lookup: CDR1 DFQATT, CDR2 SNEGSKA (reference sequence).

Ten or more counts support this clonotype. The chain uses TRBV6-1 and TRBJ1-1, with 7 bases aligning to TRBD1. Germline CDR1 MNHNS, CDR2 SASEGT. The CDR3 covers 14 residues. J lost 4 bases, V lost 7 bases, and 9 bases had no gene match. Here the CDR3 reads CASKSSGGSTEAFF. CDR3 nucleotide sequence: TGTGCCAGCAAAAGTTCAGGGGGATCCACTGAAGCTTTCTTT.

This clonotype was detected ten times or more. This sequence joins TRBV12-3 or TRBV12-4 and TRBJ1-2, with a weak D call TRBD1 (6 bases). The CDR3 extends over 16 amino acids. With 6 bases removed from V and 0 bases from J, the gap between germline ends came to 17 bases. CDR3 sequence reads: CASSLLQGAANYGYTF. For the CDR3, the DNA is TGTGCCAGCAGCCTCCTACAGGGAGCAGCTAACTATGGCTACACCTTC.

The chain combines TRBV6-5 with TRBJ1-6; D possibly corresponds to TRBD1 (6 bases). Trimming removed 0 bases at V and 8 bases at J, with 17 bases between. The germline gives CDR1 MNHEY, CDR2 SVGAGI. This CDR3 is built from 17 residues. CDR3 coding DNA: TGTGCCAGCAGTTACTCGATGCAGGGGCGCAAATATTCACCCCTCCACTTT. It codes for CASSYSMQGRKYSPLHF.

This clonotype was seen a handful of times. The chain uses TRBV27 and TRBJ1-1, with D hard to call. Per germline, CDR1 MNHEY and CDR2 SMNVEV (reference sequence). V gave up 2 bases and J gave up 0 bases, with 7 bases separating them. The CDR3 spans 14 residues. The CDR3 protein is CASSLGLMNTEAFF. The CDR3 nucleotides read TGTGCCAGCAGTTTAGGACTCATGAACACTGAAGCTTTCTTT.

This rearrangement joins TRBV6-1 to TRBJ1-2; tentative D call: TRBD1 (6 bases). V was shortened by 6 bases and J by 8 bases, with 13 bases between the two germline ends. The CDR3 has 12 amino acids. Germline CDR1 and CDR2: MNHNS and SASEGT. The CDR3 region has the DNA TGTGCCAGCAGCGCGGGGGCGTCGGGCTACACCTTC. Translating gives CASSAGASGYTF.

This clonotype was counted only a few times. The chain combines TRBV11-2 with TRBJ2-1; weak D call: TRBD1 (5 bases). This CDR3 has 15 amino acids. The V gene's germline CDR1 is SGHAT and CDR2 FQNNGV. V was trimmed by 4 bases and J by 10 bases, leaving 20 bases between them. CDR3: CASSSFHRSFSEQFF. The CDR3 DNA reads TGTGCCAGCAGCTCTTTTCACAGGTCGTTTAGCGAGCAGTTCTTC.

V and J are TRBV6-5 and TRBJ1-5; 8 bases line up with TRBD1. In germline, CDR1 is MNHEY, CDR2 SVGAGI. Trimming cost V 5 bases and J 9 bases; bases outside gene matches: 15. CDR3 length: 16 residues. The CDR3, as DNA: TGTGCCAGCAGTACAGGGGACAGGAGGTACGGGGGGCCCCAGCATTTT. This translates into CASSTGDRRYGGPQHF.

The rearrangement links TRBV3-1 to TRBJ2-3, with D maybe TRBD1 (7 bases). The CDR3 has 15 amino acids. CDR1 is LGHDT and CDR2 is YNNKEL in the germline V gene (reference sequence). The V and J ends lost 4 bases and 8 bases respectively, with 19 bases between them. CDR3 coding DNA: TGTGCCAGCAGCCGCCGACAGGGAGGAGGAGGTACGCAGTATTTT. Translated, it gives CASSRRQGGGGTQYF.

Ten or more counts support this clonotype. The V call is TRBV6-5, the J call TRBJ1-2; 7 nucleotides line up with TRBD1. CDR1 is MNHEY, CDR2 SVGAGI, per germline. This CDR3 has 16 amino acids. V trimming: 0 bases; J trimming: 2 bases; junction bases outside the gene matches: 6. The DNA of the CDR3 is TGTGCCAGCAGTTACTCAGAGACGGACAGGAACTATGGCTACACCTTC. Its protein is CASSYSETDRNYGYTF.

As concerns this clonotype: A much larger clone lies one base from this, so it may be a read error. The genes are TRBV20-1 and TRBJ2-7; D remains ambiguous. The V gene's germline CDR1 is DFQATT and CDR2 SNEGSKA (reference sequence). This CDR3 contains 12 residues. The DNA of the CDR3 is TGCAGTGCTAGAGCCCACTCCTACGGGCAGTACTTC. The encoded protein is CSARAHSYGQYF.

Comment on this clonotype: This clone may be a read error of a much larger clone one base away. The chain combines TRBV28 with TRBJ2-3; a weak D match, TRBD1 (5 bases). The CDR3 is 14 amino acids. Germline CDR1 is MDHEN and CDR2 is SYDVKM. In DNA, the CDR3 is TGTGCCAGCACCGAAGTCCTTAGCACAGGTACGCAGTATTTT. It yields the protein CASTEVLSTGTQYF.

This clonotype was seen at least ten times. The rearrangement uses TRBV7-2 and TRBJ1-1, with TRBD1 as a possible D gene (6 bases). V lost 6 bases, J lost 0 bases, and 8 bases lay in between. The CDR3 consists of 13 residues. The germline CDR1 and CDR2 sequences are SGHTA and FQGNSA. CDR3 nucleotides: TGTGCCAGCAGGTACAGGGTGAACACTGAAGCTTTCTTT. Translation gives CASRYRVNTEAFF.

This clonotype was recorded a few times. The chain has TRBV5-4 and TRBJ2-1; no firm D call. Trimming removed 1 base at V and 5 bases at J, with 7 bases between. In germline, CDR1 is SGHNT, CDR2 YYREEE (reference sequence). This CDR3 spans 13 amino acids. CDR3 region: CASSLMSNNEQFF. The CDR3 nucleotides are TGTGCCAGCAGCTTGATGTCGAACAATGAGCAGTTCTTC. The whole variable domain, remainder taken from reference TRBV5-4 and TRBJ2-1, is ETGVTQSPTHLIKTRGQQVTLRCSSQSGHNTVSWYQQALGQGPQFIFQYYREEENGRGNFPPRFSGLQFPNYSSELNVNALELDDSALYLCASSLMSNNEQFFGPGTRLTVL.

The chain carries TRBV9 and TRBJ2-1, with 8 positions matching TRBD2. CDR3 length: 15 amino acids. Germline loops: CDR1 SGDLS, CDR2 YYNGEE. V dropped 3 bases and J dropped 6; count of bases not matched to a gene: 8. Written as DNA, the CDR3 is TGTGCCAGCAGCGGCCCCAGCGGGGGTGGCAATGAGCAGTTCTTC. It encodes CASSGPSGGGNEQFF. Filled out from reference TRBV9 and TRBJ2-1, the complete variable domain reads DSGVTQTPKHLITATGQRVTLRCSPRSGDLSVYWYQQSLDQGLQFLIQYYNGEERAKGNILERFSAQQFPDLHSELNLSSLELGDSALYFCASSGPSGGGNEQFFGPGTRLTVL.

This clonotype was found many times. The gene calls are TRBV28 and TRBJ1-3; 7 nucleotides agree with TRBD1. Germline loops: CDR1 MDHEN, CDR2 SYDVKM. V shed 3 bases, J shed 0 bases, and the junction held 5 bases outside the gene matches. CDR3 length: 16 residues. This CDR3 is CASSFEGANSGNTIYF. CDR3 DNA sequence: TGTGCCAGCAGTTTTGAGGGGGCGAACTCTGGAAACACCATATATTTT.

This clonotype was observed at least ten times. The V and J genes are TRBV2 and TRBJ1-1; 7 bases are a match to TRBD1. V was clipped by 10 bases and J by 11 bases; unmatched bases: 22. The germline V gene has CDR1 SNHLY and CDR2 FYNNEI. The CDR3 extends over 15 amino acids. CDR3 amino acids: CANKRKRGLSVLAFF. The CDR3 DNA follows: TGTGCCAACAAACGGAAAAGGGGGCTTAGTGTCTTGGCTTTCTTT. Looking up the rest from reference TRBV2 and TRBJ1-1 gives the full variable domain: EPEVTQTPSHQVTQMGQEVILRCVPISNHLYFYWYRQILGQKVEFLVSFYNNEISEKSEIFDDQFSVERPDGSNFTLKIRSTKLEDSAMYFCANKRKRGLSVLAFFGQGTRLTVV.

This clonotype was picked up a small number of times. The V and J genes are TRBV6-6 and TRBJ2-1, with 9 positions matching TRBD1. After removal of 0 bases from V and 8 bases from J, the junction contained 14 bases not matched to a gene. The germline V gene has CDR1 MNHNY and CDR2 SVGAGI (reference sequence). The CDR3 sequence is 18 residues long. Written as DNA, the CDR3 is TGTGCCAGCAGTTACTCGATACCCGGGACAGGGCGCGCGGATGAGCAGTTCTTC. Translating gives CASSYSIPGTGRADEQFF.

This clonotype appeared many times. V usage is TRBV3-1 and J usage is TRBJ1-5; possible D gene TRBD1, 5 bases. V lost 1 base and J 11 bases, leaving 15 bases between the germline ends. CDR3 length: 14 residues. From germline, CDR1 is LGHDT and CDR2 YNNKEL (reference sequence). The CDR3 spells CASSQGSWEGAQHF. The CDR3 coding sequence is TGTGCCAGCAGCCAAGGATCCTGGGAAGGGGCCCAGCATTTT.